The sequence of this T cell receptor (beta chain) was determined in a study of identical twins. This clonotype was seen only a few times. Trimming took off 1 base at V and 4 bases at J, with 8 bases between the two ends. The CDR3 loop spans 14 amino acids. Germline V gene data show CDR1 as SNHLY and CDR2 as FYNNEI. A template switching step contributed a universal primer site, while unique molecular identifiers were present in the cDNA. TCRdb used MiXCR to reprocess the 5' RACE reads, holding one entry per CDR3 protein. The profile shows a few hundred thousand distinct CDR3 sequences, 12% to 15% of them singletons. These same data were also listed under a study on yellow fever vaccine responses in identical twins.

This receptor was identified in a woman between 18 and 30 years old in good health. Material for sequencing was CD4+ T cells sorted from blood. J is TRBJ2-1 and V is TRBV2, with D unresolved. The CDR3 loop reads CASSEEGRYNEQFF. The CDR3 coding sequence is TGTGCCAGCAGTGAAGAGGGCCGATACAATGAGCAGTTCTTC.